These 5 T cell receptor beta chains originate from one sample sequenced in a study of blood T cell repertoires in COVID-19. Sequenced by immunoSEQ multiplex PCR; TCRdb stores in-frame clones only, minus some. The sample lists about 140,000 clones, over 75% seen once, with approximately 2.8% in the top ten. The sequencing sample was made of peripheral blood. The receptors here all came from a woman in her sixties with active COVID-19.

CDR3 sequence: CASSDPAGRGSSGNTIYF. CDR3 coding DNA: TGTGCCAGCAGTGACCCAGCAGGCAGAGGGAGCTCTGGAAACACCATATATTTT. The V gene is TRBV6-4, the J gene TRBJ1-3; D gene uncertain. The CDR3 consists of 18 residues. The germline V and J ends were trimmed by 2 bases and 0 bases, with 17 bases remaining between them. Germline lookup yields CDR1 MRHNA and CDR2 SNTAGT.

The chain combines TRBV5-4 with TRBJ2-5; no definite D call. V was trimmed by 1 base and J by 2 bases, leaving 6 bases between them. Germline V gene data show CDR1 as SGHNT and CDR2 as YYREEE (reference sequence). CDR3 length: 13 amino acids. The CDR3 loop is CASSLYSQETQYF. The CDR3 coding sequence is TGTGCCAGCAGCTTGTATAGTCAAGAGACCCAGTACTTC.

The chain uses TRBV4-1 and TRBJ2-7, with 9 bases aligning to TRBD2. J lost 2 bases, V lost 5 bases, and 10 bases had no gene match. This CDR3 has 16 amino acids. Per the germline V gene, CDR1 is MGHRA and CDR2 is YSYEKL. The CDR3 DNA reads TGCGCCAGCAGCTTACTTTGGACTAGCGTCGCCTACGAGCAGTACTTC. As protein: CASSLLWTSVAYEQYF.

The chain combines TRBV14 with TRBJ1-1; perhaps TRBD1 as D (5 bases). The V end lost 0 bases, the J end lost 0 bases, and 14 bases lay between the germline ends. CDR3 length equals 17 residues. The germline gives CDR1 SGHDN, CDR2 FVKESK. The CDR3 spells CASSQDSRVAMNTEAFF. CDR3 in DNA: TGTGCCAGCAGCCAAGATAGCAGGGTGGCCATGAACACTGAAGCTTTCTTT.

The chain links TRBV3-1 (or the pseudogene TRBV3-2) to TRBJ1-3; D may be TRBD1 (5 bases). Germline V gives CDR1 LGHDT, CDR2 YNNKEL (reference sequence). Trimming cost V 1 base and J 0 bases, with 10 bases left between them. There are 16 residues in the CDR3. The CDR3 bases are TGTGCCAGCAGCCAAGGGACACCGTTCTCTGGAAACACCATATATTTT. This codes for CASSQGTPFSGNTIYF.